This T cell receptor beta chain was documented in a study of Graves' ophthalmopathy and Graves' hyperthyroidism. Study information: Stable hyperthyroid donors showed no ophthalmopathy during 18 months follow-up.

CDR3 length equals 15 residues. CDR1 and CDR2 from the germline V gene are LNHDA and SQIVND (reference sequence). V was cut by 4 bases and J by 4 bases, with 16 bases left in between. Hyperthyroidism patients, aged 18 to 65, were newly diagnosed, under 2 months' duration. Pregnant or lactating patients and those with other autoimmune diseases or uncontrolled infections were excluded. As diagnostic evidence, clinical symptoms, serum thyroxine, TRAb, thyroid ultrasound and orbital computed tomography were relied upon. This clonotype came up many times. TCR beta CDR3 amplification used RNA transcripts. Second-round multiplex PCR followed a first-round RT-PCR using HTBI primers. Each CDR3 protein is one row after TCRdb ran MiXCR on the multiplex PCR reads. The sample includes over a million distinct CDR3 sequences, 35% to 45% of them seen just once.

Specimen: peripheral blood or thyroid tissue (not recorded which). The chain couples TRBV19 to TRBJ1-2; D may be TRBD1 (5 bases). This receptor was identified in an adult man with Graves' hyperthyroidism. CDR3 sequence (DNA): TGTGCCAGTAGTACCTCGGGGCGACAATTCTATGGCTACACCTTC. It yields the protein CASSTSGRQFYGYTF. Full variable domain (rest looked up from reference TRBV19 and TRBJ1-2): DGGITQSPKYLFRKEGQNVTLSCEQNLNHDAMYWYRQDPGQGLRLIYYSQIVNDFQKGDIAEGYSVSREKKESFPLTVTSAQKNPTAFYLCASSTSGRQFYGYTFGSGTRLTVV.